Below, 28 T cell receptor beta chains from the same sample are listed, as sequenced in a study of vaccination and CD4 T cells after COVID-19. Treatment defined: approximately nine-day PBMC culture with coronavirus spike peptide pools or control peptides (ViraFEST assay). Sequencing of the DNA from cultured CD4+ T cells was carried out with the Oncomine TCR Beta short-read assay. MiXCR was run by TCRdb on the PCR reads, yielding one entry per CDR3 protein. This sample has roughly 16,000 distinct CDR3 sequences, with approximately 26% found just once. These receptors have no known antigen. Sequenced sample: cultured CD4+ T cells from blood. The source of these receptors is a human donor with COVID-19.

This chain's CDR3 is CASSSTGSHNSPLHF. The CDR3 bases are TGTGCCAGCAGTTCGACAGGGTCCCATAATTCACCCCTCCACTTT. The genes are TRBV6-5 and TRBJ1-6, with TRBD1 matching over 7 bases. In germline, CDR1 is MNHEY, CDR2 SVGAGI. After removal of 4 bases from V and 5 bases from J, the junction contained 5 bases not matched to a gene. This CDR3 region has 15 residues.

The chain is built from TRBV5-1 and TRBJ2-7; tentative D call: TRBD2 (6 bases). Germline V CDR1 and CDR2: SGHRS, YFSETQ. The CDR3 extends over 14 amino acids. V was clipped by 4 bases and J by 4 bases, with 15 bases between them. The CDR3 DNA sequence: TGCGCCAGCAGCCCATTAGCGGCTCAATACGAGCAGTACTTC. Amino acids: CASSPLAAQYEQYF.

The genes are TRBV2 and TRBJ2-7; D not resolved. This CDR3 region has 13 residues. Germline V CDR1 and CDR2: SNHLY, FYNNEI. V gave up 4 bases and J gave up 5 bases, with 12 bases separating them. The CDR3 nucleotides are TGTGCCAGCAGTGGGCGTGGACGCCACGAGCAGTACTTC. This sequence encodes CASSGRGRHEQYF.

A word on this clonotype: One junction end disagrees with the germline gene, perhaps due to a read error. This chain joins TRBV6-1 and TRBJ1-1; no reliable D call. The CDR3 loop spans 14 amino acids. Per germline, CDR1 MNHNS and CDR2 SASEGT. CDR3 amino acids: CASSLGDPNTEAYF. In DNA, the CDR3 is TGTGCCAGCAGTCTGGGAGACCCGAACACTGAAGCTTACTTT.

In this sample, this clonotype turned up a few times. The rearrangement links TRBV20-1 to TRBJ2-3; 10 bases line up with TRBD2. With 3 bases clipped from V and 7 bases from J, the junction kept 10 bases outside the gene matches. The CDR3 covers 15 residues. Germline V CDR1 and CDR2: DFQATT, SNEGSKA (reference sequence). CDR3 sequence reads: CSASLSSGGGHTQYF. The CDR3 DNA sequence: TGCAGTGCTAGCTTGTCTAGCGGGGGCGGGCATACGCAGTATTTT.

The J gene is TRBJ2-7, the V gene TRBV6-2 or TRBV6-3; TRBD1 agrees at 9 bases. V dropped 8 bases and J dropped 1; count of bases not matched to a gene: 9. Looked up from germline, CDR1 is MNHEY and CDR2 is SVGEGT. This CDR3 is built from 15 residues. CDR3 coding DNA: TGTGCCAGCTGGACGGGGGACAGGGAGTCCTACGAGCAGTACTTC. Encoded protein: CASWTGDRESYEQYF.

This clonotype occurred a few times. This chain links TRBV7-9 with TRBJ1-2; 8 bases align to TRBD1. J was trimmed by 5 bases and V by 1 base; bases with no gene match: 12. CDR3 length equals 17 residues. The V gene's germline CDR1 is SEHNR and CDR2 FQNEAQ (reference sequence). CDR3 coding DNA: TGTGCCAGCAGCTTAGTGCAGCGGGGGACAGGAGCTTATGGCTACACCTTC. Amino acids: CASSLVQRGTGAYGYTF.

In DNA, the CDR3 is TGTGCCAGCAGCCAATCCGAACAGAACACCGGGGAGCTGTTTTTT. It encodes CASSQSEQNTGELFF. V is TRBV16 and J is TRBJ2-2; unclear D gene. Germline CDR1 reads KGHSY; CDR2 reads FQNENV. CDR3 size: 15 residues. V was shortened by 0 bases and J by 1 base, with 6 bases between the two germline ends. Filled out from reference TRBV16 and TRBJ2-2, the complete variable domain reads GEEVAQTPKHLVRGEGQKAKLYCAPIKGHSYVFWYQQVLKNEFKFLISFQNENVFDETGMPKERFSAKCLPNSPCSLEIQATKLEDSAVYFCASSQSEQNTGELFFGEGSRLTVL.

Only a few counts were recorded for this clonotype. The rearrangement links TRBV24-1 to TRBJ1-2; 9 nucleotides line up with TRBD1. Germline values: CDR1 KGHDR, CDR2 SFDVKD. V trimming: 4 bases; J trimming: 8 bases; junction bases outside the gene matches: 7. The CDR3 has 14 amino acids. This CDR3 is CATSDPDRGYGYTF. The CDR3 nucleotides read TGTGCCACCAGTGACCCGGACAGGGGCTACGGCTACACCTTC.

J is TRBJ2-3 and V is TRBV20-1, with TRBD2 matching over 8 bases. The V gene's germline CDR1 is DFQATT and CDR2 SNEGSKA (reference sequence). The CDR3 is 16 amino acids. V was clipped by 0 bases and J by 5 bases; unmatched bases: 10. DNA of the CDR3: TGCAGTGCTAGAGATTTCCGGGGGGGCGCGGTAGATACGCAGTATTTT. Translated: CSARDFRGGAVDTQYF.

V usage is TRBV19 and J usage is TRBJ2-7; D is ambiguous. The V end lost 6 bases, the J end lost 2 bases, and 17 bases lay between the germline ends. Looked up from germline, CDR1 is LNHDA and CDR2 is SQIVND (reference sequence). The CDR3 is made up of 15 amino acids. The CDR3 loop reads CASRAKDVSPYEQYF. Written as DNA, the CDR3 is TGTGCCAGTAGGGCGAAGGACGTCAGTCCCTACGAGCAGTACTTC.

The chain is built from TRBV7-2 and TRBJ1-2; D remains unclear. Looked up from germline, CDR1 is SGHTA and CDR2 is FQGNSA. CDR3 length: 12 amino acids. The V end was cut by 1 base, the J end by 7 bases, with 7 bases between. This CDR3 is CASSLEGFGYTF. In DNA, the CDR3 is TGTGCCAGCAGCTTAGAAGGGTTTGGCTACACCTTC.

The rearrangement uses TRBV18 and TRBJ1-1; a possible D gene is TRBD1 (5 bases). V lost 3 bases, J lost 6 bases, and 20 bases lay in between. The CDR3 length is 16 residues. Germline CDR1 KGHSH, CDR2 LQKENI. CDR3 residues: CASSPAGRSVHAEAFF. The CDR3 nucleotides read TGTGCCAGCTCACCGGCAGGGCGCTCCGTTCACGCTGAAGCTTTCTTT. Combining the CDR3 with reference TRBV18 and TRBJ1-1 gives the whole variable domain NAGVMQNPRHLVRRRGQEARLRCSPMKGHSHVYWYRQLPEEGLKFMVYLQKENIIDESGMPKERFSAEFPKEGPSILRIQQVVRGDSAAYFCASSPAGRSVHAEAFFGQGTRLTVV.

V is TRBV11-2 and J is TRBJ1-1; 10 nucleotides line up with TRBD1. V trimming: 5 bases; J trimming: 2 bases; junction bases outside the gene matches: 8. Germline-derived CDR1 and CDR2 are SGHAT and FQNNGV. The CDR3 length is 16 residues. The CDR3 region has the DNA TGTGCCAGCAGCCCTTTTCGGACAGGGGGAAACACTGAAGCTTTCTTT. Its protein is CASSPFRTGGNTEAFF.

The gene calls are TRBV5-1 and TRBJ1-1, with D unclear. The V end was cut by 0 bases, the J end by 0 bases, with 9 bases between. Germline V CDR1 and CDR2: SGHRS, YFSETQ. The CDR3 consists of 15 residues. CDR3 region: CASSLGTRMNTEAFF. The CDR3 DNA reads as TGCGCCAGCAGCTTGGGTACAAGGATGAACACTGAAGCTTTCTTT. The variable domain in full, with the rest retrieved from reference TRBV5-1 and TRBJ1-1, is KAGVTQTPRYLIKTRGQQVTLSCSPISGHRSVSWYQQTPGQGLQFLFEYFSETQRNKGNFPGRFSGRQFSNSRSEMNVSTLELGDSALYLCASSLGTRMNTEAFFGQGTRLTVV.

This chain links TRBV2 with TRBJ2-1; 9 nucleotides agree with TRBD2. There are 17 residues in the CDR3. Germline V gene lookup returns CDR1 SNHLY and CDR2 FYNNEI. Germline trimming cut 4 bases from V and 3 bases from J; bases unmatched to any gene: 10. CDR3 coding DNA: TGTGCCAGCAGTGCTAGATTAGCGGGGGCGGTCTACAATGAGCAGTTCTTC. This translates into CASSARLAGAVYNEQFF.

The J gene is TRBJ2-1, the V gene TRBV10-3, with 12 bases lining up with TRBD2. Trimming at V came to 4 bases and at J to 4 bases, leaving 5 bases not matched to a gene. This CDR3 region has 16 residues. CDR1 and CDR2 from the germline V gene are ENHRY and SYGVKD. CDR3 DNA: TGTGCCATCAGTGGGCCTAGCGGGGGGGTTTACAATGAGCAGTTCTTC. Its protein product is CAISGPSGGVYNEQFF.

The gene calls are TRBV4-2 and TRBJ2-5, with a tentative D call TRBD2 (7 bases). Trimming left V 4 bases short and J 0 bases short, with 21 bases between. Germline lookup yields CDR1 LGHNA and CDR2 YNFKEQ. This CDR3 is built from 18 residues. CDR3 nucleotides: TGTGCCAGCAGCCTCAGCGGAGGGGGGGGGAGGTACCAAGAGACCCAGTACTTC. This gives the protein CASSLSGGGGRYQETQYF.

The chain has TRBV5-4 and TRBJ2-1; D might be TRBD1 (6 bases). The CDR3 contains 16 residues. Germline V lookup: CDR1 SGHNT, CDR2 YYREEE (reference sequence). Trimming removed 5 bases from V and 3 bases from J, with 18 bases in between. The CDR3 bases are TGTGCCAGCAGTGGGGGCACAGGGACCTTCTACAATGAGCAGTTCTTC. This codes for CASSGGTGTFYNEQFF.

The sample holds a few counts of this clonotype. The rearrangement joins TRBV6-1 to TRBJ1-2; TRBD1 matches at 7 bases. Germline lookup yields CDR1 MNHNS and CDR2 SASEGT. Losses at the gene ends were 7 bases for V and 5 bases for J; bases not matched to a gene: 10. This CDR3 has 14 residues. CDR3 amino acids: CASTTGKTAYGYTF. The CDR3 DNA is TGTGCCAGCACGACAGGGAAAACAGCATATGGCTACACCTTC.

This clonotype is medium-sized by share. The chain is built from TRBV20-1 and TRBJ1-2; a weak D match, TRBD1 (5 bases). CDR1 DFQATT and CDR2 SNEGSKA come from the germline V gene (reference sequence). Trimming removed 6 bases from V and 4 bases from J, with 9 bases in between. This CDR3 contains 11 residues. The CDR3 sequence is CSAGGIYGYTF. The DNA of the CDR3 is TGCAGTGCCGGGGGAATCTATGGCTACACCTTC.

The chain couples TRBV14 to TRBJ2-3, with D possibly matching TRBD2 (5 bases). Trimming left V 2 bases short and J 0 bases short, with 9 bases between. The CDR3 is made up of 15 amino acids. The V gene's germline CDR1 is SGHDN and CDR2 FVKESK. CDR3 region: CASSQQLASTDTQYF. DNA for the CDR3: TGTGCCAGCAGCCAACAGCTAGCTAGCACAGATACGCAGTATTTT.

V and J are TRBV28 and TRBJ2-7, with unresolved D. This CDR3 comprises 14 residues. Germline lookup yields CDR1 MDHEN and CDR2 SYDVKM. V lost 4 bases and J lost 2, with 12 bases in between. CDR3 loop: CASSSRRPPYEQYF. The DNA of the CDR3 is TGTGCCAGCAGTTCCAGACGCCCCCCCTACGAGCAGTACTTC.

The chain combines TRBV24-1 with TRBJ2-1; D not certain. Trimming cost V 1 base and J 4 bases, with 7 bases left between them. This CDR3 comprises 14 residues. Per the germline V gene, CDR1 is KGHDR and CDR2 is SFDVKD. The CDR3 protein is CATSDFSGYNEQFF. The CDR3 DNA reads TGTGCCACCAGTGATTTCTCAGGTTACAATGAGCAGTTCTTC.

This clonotype was counted between two and nine times. V is TRBV19 and J is TRBJ1-6; TRBD1 is a possible D gene (5 bases). The CDR3 length is 17 residues. With 1 base removed from V and 7 bases from J, the gap between germline ends came to 17 bases. Germline assignment: CDR1 LNHDA and CDR2 SQIVND (reference sequence). CDR3 bases: TGTGCCAGTAGTATAGGGACTCCGGGGGTGCCGAATTCACCCCTCCACTTT. It specifies CASSIGTPGVPNSPLHF.

This clonotype showed up just a few times. This sequence joins TRBV6-4 and TRBJ2-1, with D maybe TRBD2 (5 bases). The V end was cut by 8 bases, the J end by 7 bases, with 12 bases between. CDR1 is MRHNA, CDR2 SNTAGT, per germline. This CDR3 is built from 12 residues. This chain's CDR3 is CASGLAGNEQFF. In nucleotides, the CDR3 is TGTGCCAGCGGCCTAGCTGGGAATGAGCAGTTCTTC.

The V call is TRBV12-3 or TRBV12-4, the J call TRBJ1-6, with D tentatively TRBD1 (6 bases). The CDR3 loop spans 13 amino acids. Between the trimmed V and J ends, which lost 4 bases and 14 bases, there was a span of 15 bases. The CDR3 DNA is TGTGCCAGCAGTTACAGGGCGATAGTCACCCTCCACTTT. Translated: CASSYRAIVTLHF.

The rearrangement links TRBV7-8 to TRBJ1-2, with D tentatively TRBD1 (6 bases). The germline V and J ends were trimmed by 2 bases and 6 bases, with 22 bases remaining between them. The CDR3 sequence is 17 residues long. The germline V gene has CDR1 SGHVS and CDR2 FQNEAQ. The CDR3 coding sequence is TGTGCCAGCAGCTTAATCGGGGGCGTAAAGGTCGGAGATGGCTACACCTTC. Its protein product is CASSLIGGVKVGDGYTF.